This entry lists 28 T cell receptor beta chains sequenced from one sample in a study of blood T cell repertoires in COVID-19. TCRdb's table, derived via immunoSEQ multiplex PCR, lists solely in-frame clones and lacks some. Of under 250,000 clones listed, 70% to 90% were seen once; the top ten hold 5.5% to 8%. Source material: peripheral blood. These receptors all stem from a man between 60 and 70 years old with acute or convalescent COVID-19.

This clone came up many times. This chain links TRBV7-8 with TRBJ2-7, with 7 bases aligning to TRBD2. Germline V lookup: CDR1 SGHVS, CDR2 FQNEAQ. V shed 5 bases and J 1 base; nucleotides not matched to a gene: 11. The CDR3 extends over 16 amino acids. CDR3 in amino acids: CASSALRGGRSYEQYF. CDR3 DNA sequence: TGTGCCAGCAGCGCCCTGAGGGGCGGGAGATCCTACGAGCAGTACTTC.

The V call is TRBV28, the J call TRBJ2-2, with D possibly being TRBD2 (5 bases). CDR3 length: 12 residues. Trimming shortened V by 6 bases and J by 6 bases, and 8 bases separated the two germline ends. Germline V gives CDR1 MDHEN, CDR2 SYDVKM. The CDR3 reads CASRGSSGELFF. The CDR3 DNA follows: TGTGCCAGCAGGGGGAGTTCCGGGGAGCTGTTTTTT.

This chain links TRBV6-1 with TRBJ1-1; 9 nucleotides match TRBD1. The CDR3 is 17 amino acids. V trimming: 4 bases; J trimming: 0 bases; junction bases outside the gene matches: 9. The germline V gene encodes CDR1 MNHNS and CDR2 SASEGT. The CDR3 DNA follows: TGTGCCAGCAGTGTCACGGACAGGGGACGATTGAACACTGAAGCTTTCTTT. Encoded protein: CASSVTDRGRLNTEAFF.

This chain joins TRBV6-5 and TRBJ1-4; no definite D call. The length of the CDR3 is 14 residues. Trimming removed 6 bases at V and 4 bases at J, with 12 bases between. Germline loops: CDR1 MNHEY, CDR2 SVGAGI. CDR3 residues: CASSSDFLNEKLFF. The CDR3 DNA sequence: TGTGCCAGCAGCTCGGACTTCCTTAATGAAAAACTGTTTTTT.

The chain joins TRBV30 to TRBJ1-6; 9 bases are a match to TRBD1. V lost 8 bases and J lost 7; bases outside the gene matches: 12. The length of the CDR3 is 15 residues. Per the germline V gene, CDR1 is GTSNPN and CDR2 is SVGIG (reference sequence). Here the CDR3 DNA reads TGTGCCGGAGGGGGGTTTGGACAGGGGAATTCACCCCTCCACTTT. Translating gives CAGGGFGQGNSPLHF.

The rearrangement links TRBV6-5 to TRBJ2-7; 7 bases align to TRBD2. After removal of 4 bases from V and 5 bases from J, the junction contained 2 bases not matched to a gene. The CDR3 contains 12 residues. Germline V gene lookup returns CDR1 MNHEY and CDR2 SVGAGI. CDR3 amino acids: CASSWEGHEQYF. The CDR3 bases are TGTGCCAGCAGTTGGGAGGGGCACGAGCAGTACTTC.

V gene TRBV19 combines with J gene TRBJ1-5, with TRBD1 matching over 10 bases. CDR3 length: 19 amino acids. Germline CDR1 reads LNHDA; CDR2 reads SQIVND (reference sequence). With 4 bases clipped from V and 0 bases from J, the junction kept 12 bases outside the gene matches. CDR3 in DNA: TGTGCCAGTAGTAAGAAAGGGACAGGGGCTTTTATTAGCAATCAGCCCCAGCATTTT. This translates into CASSKKGTGAFISNQPQHF.

This clone was observed a single time. The V gene is TRBV6-6, the J gene TRBJ1-6; the D is unclear. CDR3 size: 15 residues. From germline, CDR1 is MNHNY and CDR2 SVGAGI (reference sequence). Trimming stripped 5 bases from V and 6 bases from J, with 14 bases between. CDR3 residues: CASSPPQIPNSPLHF. CDR3 in DNA: TGTGCCAGCAGTCCCCCCCAGATTCCTAATTCACCCCTCCACTTT.

This chain links TRBV27 with TRBJ1-4; D uncertain. CDR3 size: 14 residues. V lost 8 bases to trimming and J lost 7 bases, with 17 bases between them. Germline assignment: CDR1 MNHEY and CDR2 SMNVEV (reference sequence). In DNA, the CDR3 is TGTGCCAGCTCCTGGGTAGGAGGGTCTGAAAAACTGTTTTTT. This codes for CASSWVGGSEKLFF.

V is TRBV6-2 or TRBV6-3 and J is TRBJ1-2; unclear D gene. This CDR3 is built from 14 residues. The ends were cut back, 6 bases at V and 5 bases at J, with 16 bases in the middle. Per the germline V gene, CDR1 is MNHEY and CDR2 is SVGEGT. The CDR3 DNA sequence: TGTGCCAGCAGCCAAACCGGGAGCCTTTATGGCTACACCTTC. It codes for CASSQTGSLYGYTF.

The gene calls are TRBV5-1 and TRBJ2-2, with D perhaps TRBD1 (6 bases). Trimming shortened V by 0 bases and J by 1 base, and 7 bases separated the two germline ends. The CDR3 length is 15 residues. Germline V CDR1 and CDR2: SGHRS, YFSETQ. The DNA for the CDR3 is TGCGCCAGCAGCTTGGGGGGGCAGAACACCGGGGAGCTGTTTTTT. Protein product: CASSLGGQNTGELFF.

The V call is TRBV6-5, the J call TRBJ2-7; 8 nucleotides match TRBD2. CDR1 MNHEY and CDR2 SVGAGI come from the germline V gene. After removal of 2 bases from V and 0 bases from J, the junction contained 3 bases not matched to a gene. The CDR3 length is 15 residues. The CDR3 is CASSYASGSSYEQYF. In DNA, the CDR3 is TGTGCCAGCAGTTACGCCAGCGGGAGCTCCTACGAGCAGTACTTC.

This clone was recorded many times. The rearrangement links TRBV28 to TRBJ1-1; D unresolved. Germline V gene lookup returns CDR1 MDHEN and CDR2 SYDVKM. This CDR3 contains 13 residues. Trimming cost V 3 bases and J 1 base, with 6 bases left between them. The CDR3, as DNA: TGTGCCAGCAGTTTCAGCGGGAACACTGAAGCTTTCTTT. As protein: CASSFSGNTEAFF.

This clone turned up a few times. This chain joins TRBV7-2 and TRBJ1-5; TRBD1 aligns across 8 bases. This CDR3 is 14 amino acids long. V lost 4 bases, J lost 5 bases, and 4 bases stayed unmatched. CDR1 and CDR2 (germline): SGHTA, FQGNSA. The CDR3, as DNA: TGTGCCAGCAGCTCCCAGGGGGCGCATCAGCCCCAGCATTTT. It codes for CASSSQGAHQPQHF.

V is TRBV28 and J is TRBJ1-5; 7 nucleotides line up with TRBD1. V lost 6 bases and J lost 0; bases outside the gene matches: 2. The germline V gene encodes CDR1 MDHEN and CDR2 SYDVKM. This CDR3 spans 14 amino acids. The CDR3 DNA follows: TGTGCCAGCAGACAGGGGATTAGCAATCAGCCCCAGCATTTT. It is translated as CASRQGISNQPQHF.

The chain joins TRBV3-1 (or the pseudogene TRBV3-2) to TRBJ1-5; D gene unclear. V was shortened by 1 base and J by 2 bases, with 12 bases between the two germline ends. CDR1 LGHDT and CDR2 YNNKEL come from the germline V gene (reference sequence). The CDR3 covers 16 residues. The CDR3 sequence is CASSQGEVEGNQPQHF. CDR3 bases: TGTGCCAGCAGCCAAGGTGAGGTCGAAGGCAATCAGCCCCAGCATTTT.

The rearrangement links TRBV2 to TRBJ2-7; a possible D gene is TRBD2 (6 bases). The length of the CDR3 is 13 residues. V dropped 8 bases and J dropped 0 bases, with 11 bases sitting between them. Per the germline V gene, CDR1 is SNHLY and CDR2 is FYNNEI. CDR3 loop: CASVQGLSYEQYF. CDR3 DNA sequence: TGTGCCAGCGTCCAGGGACTCTCCTACGAGCAGTACTTC.

The chain carries TRBV7-9 and TRBJ1-1; the match to TRBD1 covers 11 bases. J was trimmed by 10 bases and V by 1 base; bases with no gene match: 8. In germline, CDR1 is SEHNR, CDR2 FQNEAQ (reference sequence). This CDR3 is 15 amino acids long. CDR3 amino acids: CASSLVVGQGGRAFF. CDR3 nucleotides: TGTGCCAGCAGCTTAGTGGTGGGACAGGGGGGAAGAGCTTTCTTT.

The chain recombines TRBV2 with TRBJ1-1, with D maybe TRBD1 (5 bases). The ends were cut back, 8 bases at V and 1 base at J, with 17 bases in the middle. There are 15 residues in the CDR3. Germline assignment: CDR1 SNHLY and CDR2 FYNNEI. CDR3 in DNA: TGTGCCAGCTCGGAAGGTAGACAGTGGAACACTGAAGCTTTCTTT. Translating it yields CASSEGRQWNTEAFF. Looking up the rest from reference TRBV2 and TRBJ1-1 gives the full variable domain: EPEVTQTPSHQVTQMGQEVILRCVPISNHLYFYWYRQILGQKVEFLVSFYNNEISEKSEIFDDQFSVERPDGSNFTLKIRSTKLEDSAMYFCASSEGRQWNTEAFFGQGTRLTVV.

This chain uses TRBV21-1 with TRBJ2-7; the table's D gene call, TRBD1, was not cross checked with the DNA. TRBV21-1 counts as a pseudogene. CDR3 length equals 15 residues. CDR3 region: CASSKADRVLHEQYF. CDR3 in DNA: TGTGCCAGCAGCAAAGCTGACAGGGTTTTACACGAGCAGTACTTC.

V is TRBV3-1 (or the pseudogene TRBV3-2) and J is TRBJ1-3; TRBD1 matches at 9 bases. CDR3 length: 19 amino acids. In germline, CDR1 is LGHDT, CDR2 YNNKEL (reference sequence). V gave up 0 bases and J gave up 4 bases; unmatched junction bases: 13. DNA of the CDR3: TGTGCCAGCAGCCAAGAACGACAGGGGGTCAAACCCTTCGGAAACACCATATATTTT. Its translation: CASSQERQGVKPFGNTIYF.

V gene TRBV29-1 combines with J gene TRBJ2-3, with 7 bases fitting TRBD2. Trimming removed 7 bases from V and 0 bases from J; junction bases left unmatched: 4. The CDR3 is made up of 13 amino acids. Germline CDR1 and CDR2: SQVTM and ANQGSEA. In DNA, the CDR3 is TGCAGCGATTATAGCGGGAGCACAGATACGCAGTATTTT. Translating gives CSDYSGSTDTQYF.

This clone has just one count. The chain carries TRBV11-2 and TRBJ1-1; 11 bases align to TRBD1. Germline CDR1 is SGHAT and CDR2 is FQNNGV. The CDR3 length is 15 residues. Unmatched junction bases numbered 4, after V lost 5 bases and J lost 2 bases. CDR3 in amino acids: CASSARTGGNTEAFF. In DNA form, the CDR3 reads TGTGCCAGCAGCGCTCGGACAGGGGGCAACACTGAAGCTTTCTTT.

This clone was counted only a few times. The CDR3 coding sequence is TGCAGCGTTGAAAACTTAGGACAGACGACCTCTGGAAACACCATATATTTT. Protein sequence: CSVENLGQTTSGNTIYF. J is TRBJ1-3 and V is TRBV29-1, with D possibly being TRBD1 (6 bases). The CDR3 has 17 amino acids. Trimming pared 2 bases from V and 0 bases from J, leaving 17 bases between. Germline CDR1 and CDR2: SQVTM and ANQGSEA.

Only one count was recorded for this clone. The J gene is TRBJ1-2, the V gene TRBV7-8; 11 bases map to TRBD1. V trimming: 5 bases; J trimming: 6 bases; junction bases outside the gene matches: 2. This CDR3 is 13 amino acids long. Germline CDR1 reads SGHVS; CDR2 reads FQNEAQ. The CDR3 bases are TGTGCCAGCAGCCGGACAGGGGGCAATGGCTACACCTTC. The encoded protein is CASSRTGGNGYTF. The variable domain in full, with the rest retrieved from reference TRBV7-8 and TRBJ1-2, is GAGVSQSPRYKVAKRGQDVALRCDPISGHVSLFWYQQALGQGPEFLTYFQNEAQLDKSGLPSDRFFAERPEGSVSTLKIQRTQQEDSAVYLCASSRTGGNGYTFGSGTRLTVV.

This clone was counted once. The chain carries TRBV2 and TRBJ1-6; TRBD1 matches at 7 bases. Germline V lookup: CDR1 SNHLY, CDR2 FYNNEI. This CDR3 contains 16 residues. The J segment lost 3 bases and the V segment lost 6 bases, leaving 8 bases of the junction unmatched. The CDR3 loop is CASSTGAQNYNSPLHF. The DNA for the CDR3 is TGTGCCAGCAGCACAGGGGCGCAAAACTATAATTCACCCCTCCACTTT.

The chain carries TRBV30 and TRBJ2-7; 7 bases agree with TRBD1. Unmatched junction bases numbered 8, after V lost 7 bases and J lost 2 bases. CDR1 GTSNPN and CDR2 SVGIG come from the germline V gene (reference sequence). The CDR3 is made up of 13 amino acids. The CDR3 spells CAYNRGLTYEQYF. The CDR3 nucleotides are TGTGCCTACAACAGGGGTCTTACCTACGAGCAGTACTTC. Full variable domain (rest looked up from reference TRBV30 and TRBJ2-7): SQTIHQWPATLVQPVGSPLSLECTVEGTSNPNLYWYRQAAGRGLQLLFYSVGIGQISSEVPQNLSASRPQDRQFILSSKKLLLSDSGFYLCAYNRGLTYEQYFGPGTRLTVT.

The chain combines TRBV7-8 with TRBJ1-1; D perhaps matches TRBD1 (5 bases). Germline CDR1 SGHVS, CDR2 FQNEAQ. CDR3 length equals 15 residues. The ends were cut back, 5 bases at V and 0 bases at J, with 13 bases in the middle. DNA for the CDR3: TGTGCCAGCAGCAGGGGTTCTCCCATGAACACTGAAGCTTTCTTT. Translating gives CASSRGSPMNTEAFF. Full variable domain (outside the CDR3, taken from reference TRBV7-8 and TRBJ1-1): GAGVSQSPRYKVAKRGQDVALRCDPISGHVSLFWYQQALGQGPEFLTYFQNEAQLDKSGLPSDRFFAERPEGSVSTLKIQRTQQEDSAVYLCASSRGSPMNTEAFFGQGTRLTVV.